This T cell receptor beta chain was recovered during a study of blood T cell repertoires in COVID-19. Overall study: Researchers got acute and convalescent COVID-19 samples from the United States, Italy and Spain. Nucleic acid was either cDNA or gDNA, and it came from T cells, B-cell-depleted T cells, or PBMCs.

Under the authors' procedure: Using reference gene primer amplification, nucleated cell counts were estimated. Sequencing was performed with immunoSEQ multiplex PCR; in TCRdb, only in-frame clones are kept and a portion is missing. The V and J calls and the clone size are those of that table, but D and trimming were determined from the DNA. This sample has fewer than 180,000 clones, with approximately 86% found just once. The V gene's germline CDR1 is MNHEY and CDR2 SVGEGT. This CDR3 comprises 14 residues. Trimming cost V 6 bases and J 5 bases; bases outside gene matches: 8. The gene calls are TRBV6-2 or TRBV6-3 and TRBJ2-7; 9 bases align to TRBD1. This TCR was recovered from a man between 70 and 80 years old with acute or convalescent COVID-19. Sequenced: peripheral blood. The CDR3 sequence is CASSSWTGAHEQYF. The CDR3 nucleotides are TGTGCCAGCAGCTCCTGGACAGGGGCCCACGAGCAGTACTTC.